These 6 T cell receptor beta chains were all obtained from the same sample, sequenced in a study of blood T cell repertoires in COVID-19. This table comes from immunoSEQ multiplex PCR, and its TCRdb copy is limited to in-frame clones, with some not included. Of about 99,000 clones in the sample, approximately 87% were seen once. Sequenced input: peripheral blood. The receptors originated from a human donor in a cohort sampled during active or convalescent COVID-19.

This clone was observed a handful of times. The rearrangement joins TRBV7-2 to TRBJ2-1; D unclear. Trimming shortened V by 0 bases and J by 2 bases, and 5 bases separated the two germline ends. The CDR3 length is 14 residues. CDR1 is SGHTA and CDR2 is FQGNSA in the germline V gene. The CDR3: CASSLASTYNEQFF. CDR3 nucleotides: TGTGCCAGCAGCTTAGCTAGCACCTACAATGAGCAGTTCTTC.

This clone was counted once. The chain's CDR3 is CASGLRGGLNTGELFF. For the CDR3, the DNA is TGTGCTAGTGGTCTAAGGGGGGGTTTGAACACCGGGGAGCTGTTTTTT. J is TRBJ2-2 and V is TRBV12-5, with D maybe TRBD2 (7 bases). V lost 5 bases, J lost 1 base, and 14 bases lay in between. This CDR3 has 16 amino acids. CDR1 is LGHNT and CDR2 is FRNRAP in the germline V gene.

The chain carries TRBV10-2 and TRBJ2-2, with TRBD1 matching over 7 bases. CDR3 size: 15 residues. V gave up 2 bases and J gave up 7 bases; unmatched junction bases: 7. Germline V CDR1 and CDR2: WSHSY, SAAADI. CDR3 DNA: TGCGCCAGCAGTGAGGCCGGGACAGTCAACGGGGAGCTGTTTTTT. This sequence encodes CASSEAGTVNGELFF.

The CDR3 loop reads CASSLTVLAGTDEQFF. As DNA, the CDR3 is TGTGCCAGCAGCCTAACGGTACTAGCGGGGACGGATGAGCAGTTCTTC. V gene TRBV7-2 combines with J gene TRBJ2-1, with 10 bases matching TRBD2. V gave up 5 bases and J gave up 8 bases; unmatched junction bases: 12. Germline assignment: CDR1 SGHTA and CDR2 FQGNSA. This CDR3 spans 16 amino acids.

The chain combines TRBV9 with TRBJ2-1; 8 nucleotides agree with TRBD2. Germline lookup yields CDR1 SGDLS and CDR2 YYNGEE. V lost 3 bases, J lost 1 base, and 3 bases stayed unmatched. The CDR3 consists of 15 residues. The CDR3 bases are TGTGCCAGCAGCGACTTAGCGGGGTCCTACAATGAGCAGTTCTTC. Its translation: CASSDLAGSYNEQFF.

This clone was counted a few times. The V call is TRBV28, the J call TRBJ1-2; TRBD1 matches 11 bases. CDR3 length: 15 amino acids. The ends lost 7 bases at V and 5 bases at J; junction bases unmatched: 9. Germline V lookup: CDR1 MDHEN, CDR2 SYDVKM. The CDR3 region has the DNA TGTGCCAGCACCCGGCTCGGGACAGGGGGATATGGCTACACCTTC. This codes for CASTRLGTGGYGYTF.